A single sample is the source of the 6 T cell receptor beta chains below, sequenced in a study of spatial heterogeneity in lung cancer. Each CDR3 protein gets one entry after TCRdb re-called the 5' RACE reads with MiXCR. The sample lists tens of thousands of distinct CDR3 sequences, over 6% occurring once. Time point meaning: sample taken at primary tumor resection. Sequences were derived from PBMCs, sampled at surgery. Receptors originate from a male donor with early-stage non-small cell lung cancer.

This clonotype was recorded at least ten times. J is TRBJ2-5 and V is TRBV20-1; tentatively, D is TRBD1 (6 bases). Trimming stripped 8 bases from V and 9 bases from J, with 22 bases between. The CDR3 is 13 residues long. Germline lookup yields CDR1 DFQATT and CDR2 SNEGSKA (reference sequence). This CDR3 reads CSCGRGRGVSQYF. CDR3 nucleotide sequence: TGCAGTTGTGGCAGGGGACGAGGGGTGTCCCAGTACTTC.

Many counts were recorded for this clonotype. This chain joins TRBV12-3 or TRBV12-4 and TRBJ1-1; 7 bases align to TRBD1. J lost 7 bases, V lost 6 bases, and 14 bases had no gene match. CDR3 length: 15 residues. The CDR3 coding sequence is TGTGCCAGCAGCCCAAACCTACAGGGGCTCGTTGAAGCTTTCTTT. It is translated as CASSPNLQGLVEAFF.

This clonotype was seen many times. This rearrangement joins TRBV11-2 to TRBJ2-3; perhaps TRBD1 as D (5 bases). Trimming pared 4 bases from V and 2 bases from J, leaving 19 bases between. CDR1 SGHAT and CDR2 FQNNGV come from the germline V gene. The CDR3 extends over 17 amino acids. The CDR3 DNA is TGTGCCAGCAGCTCTGCCCGACAGCTAACCTACACAGATACGCAGTATTTT. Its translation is CASSSARQLTYTDTQYF.

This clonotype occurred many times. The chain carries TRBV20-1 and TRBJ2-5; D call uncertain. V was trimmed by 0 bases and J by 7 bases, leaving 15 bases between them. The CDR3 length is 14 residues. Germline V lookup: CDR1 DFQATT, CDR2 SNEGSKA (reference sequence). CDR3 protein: CSARDSYGSGTQYF. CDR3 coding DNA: TGCAGTGCTAGAGATTCTTACGGCTCGGGGACCCAGTACTTC.

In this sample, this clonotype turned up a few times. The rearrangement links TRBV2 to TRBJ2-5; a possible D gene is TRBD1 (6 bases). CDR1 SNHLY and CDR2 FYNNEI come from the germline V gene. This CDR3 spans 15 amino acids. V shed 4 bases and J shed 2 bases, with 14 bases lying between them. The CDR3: CASSAAGTNQETQYF. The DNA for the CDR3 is TGTGCCAGCAGTGCTGCCGGGACAAATCAAGAGACCCAGTACTTC.

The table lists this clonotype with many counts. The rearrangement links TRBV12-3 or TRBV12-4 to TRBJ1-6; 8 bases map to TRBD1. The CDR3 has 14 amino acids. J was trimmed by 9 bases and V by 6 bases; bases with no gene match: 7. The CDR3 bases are TGTGCCAGCAGCCGGACAGGGTCGGGTTCACCCCTCCACTTT. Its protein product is CASSRTGSGSPLHF.